The 26 T cell receptor beta chains given below trace back to one sample, sequenced in a study of neurological immune-mediated disorders. Each CDR3 protein gets one entry after TCRdb re-called the 5' RACE reads with MiXCR. The data show about 92,000 distinct CDR3 sequences, with 3.5% seen just once and less than 3% held by the top ten. The material sequenced was PBMCs. These receptors all stem from a woman in her forties or fifties with multiple sclerosis.

This clonotype has ten or more counts. CDR3: CASSAGEKLFF. The CDR3 DNA is TGTGCCAGCAGCGCGGGGGAAAAACTGTTTTTT. V usage is TRBV5-6 and J usage is TRBJ1-4; no clear D gene. The CDR3 extends over 11 amino acids. Germline CDR1 reads SGHDT; CDR2 reads YYEEEE. With 4 bases removed from V and 8 bases from J, the gap between germline ends came to 6 bases.

This clonotype was seen repeatedly, ten times or more. V is TRBV20-1 and J is TRBJ2-1; 9 bases are a match to TRBD2. From germline, CDR1 is DFQATT and CDR2 SNEGSKA (reference sequence). V gave up 5 bases and J gave up 4 bases; unmatched junction bases: 6. This CDR3 spans 14 amino acids. CDR3 loop: CSARSTSGYNEQFF. CDR3 sequence (DNA): TGCAGTGCTCGGTCGACTAGCGGATACAATGAGCAGTTCTTC.

The chain recombines TRBV15 with TRBJ2-7, with 9 bases fitting TRBD2. From germline, CDR1 is LNHNV and CDR2 YYDKDF (reference sequence). V lost 9 bases, J lost 5 bases, and 11 bases stayed unmatched. The CDR3 has 14 amino acids. The CDR3 bases are TGTGCCACTGGCGAAGCGGGGGGCGGGAACGAGCAGTACTTC. This translates into CATGEAGGGNEQYF.

The sample holds many counts of this clonotype. V usage is TRBV18 and J usage is TRBJ2-1, with a tentative D call TRBD1 (5 bases). From germline, CDR1 is KGHSH and CDR2 LQKENI. The length of the CDR3 is 12 residues. The V gene lost 3 bases and the J gene lost 5 bases, with 5 bases spanning the gap. The CDR3 sequence: CASSPTDNEQFF. The DNA of the CDR3 is TGTGCCAGCTCACCGACAGACAATGAGCAGTTCTTC.

At least ten counts were recorded for this clonotype. The chain links TRBV27 to TRBJ2-1; weak D call: TRBD1 (6 bases). The germline V and J ends were trimmed by 6 bases and 0 bases, with 12 bases remaining between them. The CDR3 loop spans 15 amino acids. Germline CDR1 is MNHEY and CDR2 is SMNVEV (reference sequence). The CDR3 DNA is TGTGCCAGCAGCCCTACAGGGAACTCCTACAATGAGCAGTTCTTC. The encoded protein is CASSPTGNSYNEQFF.

The CDR3 DNA reads as TGCGCCAGCAGCCTAGCGGGGGGAGGCACCGGGGAGCTGTTTTTT. It is translated as CASSLAGGGTGELFF. The rearrangement links TRBV4-3 to TRBJ2-2; TRBD2 agrees at 10 bases. J lost 4 bases, V lost 4 bases, and 3 bases had no gene match. The CDR3 is 15 amino acids. From germline, CDR1 is LGHNA and CDR2 YSLEER.

There are many counts of this clonotype. This chain uses TRBV5-1 with TRBJ2-1; the D call may be TRBD1 or TRBD2 (5 bases each). Germline CDR1 and CDR2: SGHRS and YFSETQ. The length of the CDR3 is 13 residues. V was cut by 4 bases and J by 12 bases, with 17 bases left in between. The CDR3 spells CASSVRPRDGQFF. The CDR3 nucleotides are TGCGCCAGCAGCGTACGACCCCGGGACGGGCAGTTCTTC.

This clonotype appeared many times. The V and J genes are TRBV5-5 and TRBJ1-1, with TRBD1 matching over 9 bases. There are 14 residues in the CDR3. J was trimmed by 1 base and V by 6 bases; bases with no gene match: 4. Germline-derived CDR1 and CDR2 are SGHKS and YYEKEE (reference sequence). CDR3 nucleotide sequence: TGTGCCAGCACCCTGGACAGGGGGAACACTGAAGCTTTCTTT. Protein: CASTLDRGNTEAFF.

This clonotype was seen ten or more times. The CDR3 here is CSANDRETNYGYTF. In DNA, the CDR3 is TGCAGTGCAAATGACAGGGAAACTAACTATGGCTACACCTTC. V gene TRBV20-1 combines with J gene TRBJ1-2; 7 nucleotides align to TRBD1. With 6 bases clipped from V and 0 bases from J, the junction kept 7 bases outside the gene matches. The CDR3 has 14 residues. Germline loops: CDR1 DFQATT, CDR2 SNEGSKA (reference sequence).

This clonotype was found many times. The chain joins TRBV20-1 to TRBJ1-2; no definite D call. Germline assignment: CDR1 DFQATT and CDR2 SNEGSKA (reference sequence). This CDR3 has 15 residues. V was clipped by 0 bases and J by 4 bases, with 15 bases between them. The CDR3 DNA reads TGCAGTGCTAGAGATCGGTGGCAGACCTTCTATGGCTACACCTTC. Encoded protein: CSARDRWQTFYGYTF.

This clonotype was seen only a few times. The chain couples TRBV2 to TRBJ2-7; 10 bases agree with TRBD1. The CDR3 covers 14 residues. Losses at the gene ends were 6 bases for V and 5 bases for J; bases not matched to a gene: 7. Germline-derived CDR1 and CDR2 are SNHLY and FYNNEI. The CDR3 bases are TGTGCCAGCAGGGGGACAGGGGTGGTTGACGAGCAGTACTTC. It is translated as CASRGTGVVDEQYF.

This clonotype appeared many times. The chain couples TRBV20-1 to TRBJ1-2; maybe TRBD1 (5 bases). The CDR3 runs to 14 residues. The V and J ends lost 5 bases and 1 base respectively, with 14 bases between them. Germline lookup yields CDR1 DFQATT and CDR2 SNEGSKA (reference sequence). This CDR3 is CSAARGGDNYGYTF. The CDR3 DNA is TGCAGTGCTGCCCGGGGAGGGGATAACTATGGCTACACCTTC.

The sample holds many counts of this clonotype. The chain links TRBV5-1 to TRBJ2-5, with a tentative D call TRBD1 (5 bases). The germline CDR1 and CDR2 sequences are SGHRS and YFSETQ. The V end lost 4 bases, the J end lost 4 bases, and 17 bases lay between the germline ends. CDR3 length: 15 amino acids. CDR3 nucleotides: TGCGCCAGCAGCGCGCTGCCAGGGAACGGAGAGACCCAGTACTTC. It translates to CASSALPGNGETQYF.

This clonotype was seen many times. The rearrangement joins TRBV20-1 to TRBJ2-7; 7 bases are shared with TRBD2. CDR3 size: 12 residues. The V and J ends lost 5 bases and 5 bases, in that order; junction bases with no gene match: 6. Germline CDR1 DFQATT, CDR2 SNEGSKA (reference sequence). CDR3 protein: CSAVTSKDEQYF. CDR3 sequence (DNA): TGCAGTGCTGTGACTAGCAAAGACGAGCAGTACTTC.

In its sample, this clonotype was seen many times. The J gene is TRBJ2-1, the V gene TRBV7-2, with 8 positions matching TRBD2. Per germline, CDR1 SGHTA and CDR2 FQGNSA. The V segment lost 1 base and the J segment 0 bases; nucleotides outside the gene matches: 5. The CDR3 has 17 residues. This chain's CDR3 is CASSLVAGPSSYNEQFF. The CDR3 bases are TGTGCCAGCAGCTTAGTAGCGGGGCCTAGCTCCTACAATGAGCAGTTCTTC. The variable domain in full, with the rest retrieved from reference TRBV7-2 and TRBJ2-1, is GAGVSQSPSNKVTEKGKDVELRCDPISGHTALYWYRQSLGQGLEFLIYFQGNSAPDKSGLPSDRFSAERTGGSVSTLTIQRTQQEDSAVYLCASSLVAGPSSYNEQFFGPGTRLTVL.

This clonotype was seen ten or more times. The J gene is TRBJ1-1, the V gene TRBV20-1; unclear D gene. The germline V gene has CDR1 DFQATT and CDR2 SNEGSKA (reference sequence). This CDR3 contains 14 residues. The V end lost 2 bases, the J end lost 4 bases, and 14 bases lay between the germline ends. In nucleotides, the CDR3 is TGCAGTGCTAGAATCCGGACCGGAGGCACTGAAGCTTTCTTT. It specifies CSARIRTGGTEAFF.

Many counts were recorded for this clonotype. The chain employs TRBV5-1 and TRBJ2-7, with D perhaps matching TRBD1 (5 bases). Germline loops: CDR1 SGHRS, CDR2 YFSETQ. The CDR3 has 14 amino acids. V shed 2 bases and J shed 0 bases, with 9 bases lying between them. Here the CDR3 reads CASSFLDTSYEQYF. The CDR3 DNA follows: TGCGCCAGCAGCTTCCTGGACACCTCCTACGAGCAGTACTTC. Based on the CDR3 plus reference TRBV5-1 and TRBJ2-7, the full variable domain is KAGVTQTPRYLIKTRGQQVTLSCSPISGHRSVSWYQQTPGQGLQFLFEYFSETQRNKGNFPGRFSGRQFSNSRSEMNVSTLELGDSALYLCASSFLDTSYEQYFGPGTRLTVT.

This clonotype appeared many times. The chain links TRBV7-8 to TRBJ2-5, with TRBD2 identical over 7 bases. With V trimmed by 0 bases and J by 1 base, 2 bases remained unmatched. Germline values: CDR1 SGHVS, CDR2 FQNEAQ. The CDR3 length is 15 residues. The chain's CDR3 is CASSLARLAQETQYF. The CDR3 DNA reads TGTGCCAGCAGCTTAGCGAGACTAGCCCAAGAGACCCAGTACTTC.

Worth noting for this clonotype: A much larger clone differs by one base, so this may be a read error. V gene TRBV20-1 combines with J gene TRBJ1-6, with 8 bases fitting TRBD1. The V gene's germline CDR1 is DFQATT and CDR2 SNEGSKA (reference sequence). The CDR3 spans 13 residues. This CDR3 reads CSAMDRVWSHLHF. CDR3 DNA: TGCAGTGCTATGGACAGGGTATGGTCACACCTCCACTTT.

Ten or more counts support this clonotype. The genes are TRBV3-1 and TRBJ2-7, with D unclear. This CDR3 has 15 amino acids. Per germline, CDR1 LGHDT and CDR2 YNNKEL (reference sequence). Trimming stripped 4 bases from V and 2 bases from J, with 15 bases between. CDR3: CASSPSYTFTYEQYF. The CDR3 DNA reads TGTGCCAGCAGCCCCTCCTATACATTTACCTACGAGCAGTACTTC.

This clonotype showed up many times. The CDR3 reads CSVASGLDTEAFF. CDR3 coding DNA: TGCAGCGTTGCGTCCGGGCTAGACACTGAAGCTTTCTTT. The rearrangement links TRBV29-1 to TRBJ1-1; D is unresolved. The germline gives CDR1 SQVTM, CDR2 ANQGSEA. This CDR3 comprises 13 residues. V lost 4 bases and J 3 bases, leaving 12 bases between the germline ends.

This clonotype was counted at least ten times. The chain is built from TRBV27 and TRBJ2-2; a possible D gene is TRBD1 (6 bases). Trimming stripped 5 bases from V and 4 bases from J, with 17 bases between. This CDR3 region has 16 residues. In germline, CDR1 is MNHEY, CDR2 SMNVEV (reference sequence). CDR3 region: CASSKGRGTVTGELFF. For the CDR3, the DNA is TGTGCCAGCAGTAAAGGCAGGGGCACGGTCACCGGGGAGCTGTTTTTT.

This clonotype was found many times. The chain links TRBV5-1 to TRBJ2-4, with D uncertain. CDR1 and CDR2 (germline): SGHRS, YFSETQ. This CDR3 contains 14 residues. Trimming cost V 0 bases and J 8 bases, with 12 bases left between them. The CDR3 DNA reads as TGCGCCAGCAGCTTGGCGAAGGGATGGGACATTCAGTACTTC. It is translated as CASSLAKGWDIQYF.

There are many counts of this clonotype. The gene calls are TRBV7-2 and TRBJ2-1; 9 nucleotides align to TRBD1. CDR3 length: 15 residues. V shed 2 bases, J shed 8 bases, and the junction held 7 bases outside the gene matches. Germline CDR1 reads SGHTA; CDR2 reads FQGNSA. The CDR3 DNA sequence: TGTGCCAGCAGCTTACTGGGACAGGGCGTCGATGAGCAGTTCTTC. Translation gives CASSLLGQGVDEQFF. Using reference TRBV7-2 and TRBJ2-1 for the parts outside the CDR3, the full variable domain is GAGVSQSPSNKVTEKGKDVELRCDPISGHTALYWYRQSLGQGLEFLIYFQGNSAPDKSGLPSDRFSAERTGGSVSTLTIQRTQQEDSAVYLCASSLLGQGVDEQFFGPGTRLTVL.

Ten or more counts support this clonotype. CDR3 loop: CASSLGGVEQYF. The CDR3 nucleotides are TGTGCCAGCAGCTTAGGAGGGGTCGAGCAGTACTTC. This rearrangement joins TRBV7-6 to TRBJ2-7, with D perhaps assigned TRBD1 or TRBD2 (5 bases each). Germline-derived CDR1 and CDR2 are SGHVS and FNYEAQ. With 1 base removed from V and 6 bases from J, the gap between germline ends came to 7 bases. This CDR3 contains 12 residues.

This clonotype was seen repeatedly, ten times or more. One end of the junction does not line up with germline, which may come from a read error. The gene calls are TRBV10-3 and TRBJ1-5, with 10 bases identical to TRBD1. Germline loops: CDR1 ENHRY, CDR2 SYGVKD. This CDR3 is 16 amino acids long. The CDR3 reads CAISDTDRGVNKTQNF. CDR3 bases: TGTGCCATCAGTGATACGGACAGGGGGGTTAATAAGACCCAGAATTTT.